These 27 T cell receptor beta chains were sequenced from one sample in a study of T cell clones after liver transplantation. TCRdb's copy holds only in-frame clones and misses some; the assay was immunoSEQ multiplex PCR. The data show 50,000 to 60,000 clones, approximately 70% seen once. Sample: CD4+ T cells from blood, taken at the roughly 15-month timepoint. The source of these receptors is a human patient who received a liver transplant. A subset of T cells may come from the graft donor.

V gene TRBV5-4 combines with J gene TRBJ1-6; 8 bases match TRBD1. CDR1 and CDR2 (germline): SGHNT, YYREEE (reference sequence). J lost 9 bases, V lost 3 bases, and 5 bases had no gene match. CDR3 length equals 14 residues. The CDR3 nucleotides read TGTGCCAGCAGCTCGGACAGGGAGAGTTCACCCCTCCACTTT. It is translated as CASSSDRESSPLHF.

This clone was found a few times. The rearrangement joins TRBV27 to TRBJ1-1, with D unclear. Germline CDR1 is MNHEY and CDR2 is SMNVEV (reference sequence). V lost 3 bases and J 4 bases, leaving 12 bases between the germline ends. The CDR3 length is 14 residues. DNA of the CDR3: TGTGCCAGCAGTTTCCTGGGAATGAGCACTGAAGCTTTCTTT. This encodes CASSFLGMSTEAFF.

The CDR3: CASTLGGLGFYEQYF. CDR3 nucleotides: TGTGCCAGCACCCTAGGGGGCCTGGGGTTCTACGAGCAGTACTTC. This sequence joins TRBV7-8 and TRBJ2-7; 7 bases fit TRBD1. Germline V gives CDR1 SGHVS, CDR2 FQNEAQ. The CDR3 sequence is 15 residues long. With V trimmed by 7 bases and J by 3 bases, 12 bases remained unmatched.

This clone has only one observation. The chain recombines TRBV5-8 with TRBJ2-5; D could derive from TRBD1 or TRBD2 (5 bases each). The CDR3 is made up of 15 amino acids. Germline CDR1 is SGHTS and CDR2 is YDEGEE. Trimming took off 4 bases at V and 5 bases at J, with 18 bases between the two ends. DNA for the CDR3: TGTGCCAGCAGCCTGGGCGCCCGGGGCCGGGAGACCCAGTACTTC. This encodes CASSLGARGRETQYF. The full variable domain, rest sourced from reference TRBV5-8 and TRBJ2-5, is EAGVTQSPTHLIKTRGQQATLRCSPISGHTSVYWYQQALGLGLQFLLWYDEGEERNRGNFPPRFSGRQFPNYSSELNVNALELEDSALYLCASSLGARGRETQYFGPGTRLLVL.

The table lists this clone with a few counts. This rearrangement joins TRBV18 to TRBJ1-1; tentative D call: TRBD1 (5 bases). Germline loops: CDR1 KGHSH, CDR2 LQKENI. The CDR3 consists of 14 residues. V shed 5 bases and J shed 5 bases, with 15 bases lying between them. The CDR3 region has the DNA TGTGCCAGCTCATCCGCCTCAGGGCAGACTGAAGCTTTCTTT. Amino acid sequence: CASSSASGQTEAFF.

The rearrangement links TRBV5-1 to TRBJ2-5, with TRBD1 identical over 9 bases. This CDR3 is 15 amino acids long. With V trimmed by 4 bases and J by 4 bases, 8 bases remained unmatched. Germline CDR1 and CDR2: SGHRS and YFSETQ. The CDR3 loop reads CASSLGTGTLETQYF. The CDR3, as DNA: TGCGCCAGCAGCCTAGGGACAGGGACCCTAGAGACCCAGTACTTC.

The chain is built from TRBV27 and TRBJ2-5, with D tentatively TRBD1 (6 bases). Germline loops: CDR1 MNHEY, CDR2 SMNVEV (reference sequence). V lost 2 bases to trimming and J lost 2 bases, with 9 bases between them. The CDR3 length is 14 residues. The CDR3 spells CASSLGGRQETQYF. The CDR3 DNA reads TGTGCCAGCAGTTTAGGGGGCAGACAAGAGACCCAGTACTTC.

V is TRBV9 and J is TRBJ1-2; the D gene is possibly TRBD1 (6 bases). Trimming removed 1 base at V and 6 bases at J, with 13 bases between. The CDR3 has 14 amino acids. The germline gives CDR1 SGDLS, CDR2 YYNGEE. The CDR3 protein is CASSVQPGGDGYTF. The CDR3 nucleotides read TGTGCCAGCAGCGTACAGCCGGGGGGCGATGGCTACACCTTC.

The gene calls are TRBV4-3 and TRBJ2-3; D could derive from TRBD1 or TRBD2 (7 bases each). This CDR3 has 16 amino acids. The ends were cut back, 1 base at V and 4 bases at J, with 15 bases in the middle. CDR1 is LGHNA, CDR2 YSLEER, per germline. CDR3 amino acids: CASSQVGGGPPDTQYF. The CDR3 region has the DNA TGCGCCAGCAGCCAAGTGGGAGGGGGCCCCCCAGATACGCAGTATTTT.

The J gene is TRBJ1-3, the V gene TRBV27; D is unresolved. Trimming stripped 5 bases from V and 1 base from J, with 9 bases between. In germline, CDR1 is MNHEY, CDR2 SMNVEV (reference sequence). The CDR3 length is 14 residues. The CDR3 bases are TGTGCCAGCAGTCATAGGGCATCTGGAAACACCATATATTTT. Its protein product is CASSHRASGNTIYF.

V usage is TRBV29-1 and J usage is TRBJ2-5; possible D gene TRBD2, 5 bases. CDR3 size: 12 residues. The germline CDR1 and CDR2 sequences are SQVTM and ANQGSEA. The germline V and J ends were trimmed by 4 bases and 7 bases, with 13 bases remaining between them. The CDR3 reads CSVVGVGLTQYF. The CDR3 coding sequence is TGCAGCGTTGTGGGAGTCGGGTTGACCCAGTACTTC.

V is TRBV27 and J is TRBJ2-3; D remains unclear. The CDR3 runs 13 residues. The germline V gene encodes CDR1 MNHEY and CDR2 SMNVEV (reference sequence). Trimming left V 3 bases short and J 2 bases short, with 6 bases between. As DNA, the CDR3 is TGTGCCAGCAGTTTGGCGATCACAGATACGCAGTATTTT. Translation gives CASSLAITDTQYF.

The rearrangement joins TRBV6-5 to TRBJ1-1, with 7 bases that match TRBD1. This CDR3 region has 14 residues. V trimming: 6 bases; J trimming: 8 bases; junction bases outside the gene matches: 12. CDR1 MNHEY and CDR2 SVGAGI come from the germline V gene. This CDR3 is CASRKGQLPQEAFF. CDR3 nucleotides: TGTGCCAGCAGGAAGGGACAGCTCCCTCAGGAAGCTTTCTTT.

This chain connects TRBV30 to TRBJ1-1; 7 nucleotides align to TRBD1. The V gene's germline CDR1 is GTSNPN and CDR2 SVGIG (reference sequence). CDR3 length: 16 residues. J lost 0 bases, V lost 1 base, and 8 bases had no gene match. This chain's CDR3 is CAWSGGQLGMNTEAFF. The CDR3, as DNA: TGTGCCTGGAGTGGGGGACAGCTTGGCATGAACACTGAAGCTTTCTTT.

The chain employs TRBV10-1 and TRBJ2-1; D tentatively fits TRBD1 or TRBD2 (5 bases each). V was cut by 3 bases and J by 7 bases, with 16 bases left in between. The CDR3 length is 15 residues. Germline values: CDR1 WNHNN, CDR2 SYGVQD (reference sequence). The DNA of the CDR3 is TGCGCCAGCAGTGATTGGGGGTCCGCCGGGAATGAGCAGTTCTTC. Amino acids: CASSDWGSAGNEQFF.

The chain recombines TRBV7-9 with TRBJ1-4; 8 positions agree with TRBD1. Trimming cost V 1 base and J 8 bases; bases outside gene matches: 6. The V gene's germline CDR1 is SEHNR and CDR2 FQNEAQ (reference sequence). This CDR3 region has 15 residues. The CDR3 here is CASSLGTGSQEKLFF. The CDR3 DNA is TGTGCCAGCAGCTTAGGGACAGGGTCACAGGAAAAACTGTTTTTT. Together with reference TRBV7-9 and TRBJ1-4, the CDR3 gives the full variable domain: DTGVSQNPRHKITKRGQNVTFRCDPISEHNRLYWYRQTLGQGPEFLTYFQNEAQLEKSRLLSDRFSAERPKGSFSTLEIQRTEQGDSAMYLCASSLGTGSQEKLFFGSGTQLSVL.

The CDR3 region is CASTLGTENSPLHF. The CDR3 coding sequence is TGTGCCAGCACCCTCGGGACGGAAAATTCACCCCTCCACTTT. This rearrangement joins TRBV25-1 to TRBJ1-6, with a weak D call TRBD1 (5 bases). Germline V CDR1 and CDR2: MGHDK, SYGVNS. The CDR3 sequence is 14 residues long. The germline V and J ends were trimmed by 7 bases and 7 bases, with 14 bases remaining between them. Complete variable domain (other parts from reference TRBV25-1 and TRBJ1-6): EADIYQTPRYLVIGTGKKITLECSQTMGHDKMYWYQQDPGMELHLIHYSYGVNSTEKGDLSSESTVSRIRTEHFPLTLESARPSHTSQYLCASTLGTENSPLHFGNGTRLTVT.

The count of this clone is one. V usage is TRBV7-9 and J usage is TRBJ2-3; TRBD2 agrees at 10 bases. V shed 5 bases and J 2 bases; nucleotides not matched to a gene: 4. The CDR3 loop spans 15 amino acids. Germline CDR1 SEHNR, CDR2 FQNEAQ (reference sequence). CDR3 region: CASSPLAGDTDTQYF. The DNA for the CDR3 is TGTGCCAGCAGCCCTCTAGCGGGGGACACAGATACGCAGTATTTT.

The CDR3 region has the DNA TGTGCCAGCAGTCCACACAAACCCCCTTACGAGCAGTACGTC. This codes for CASSPHKPPYEQYV. The rearrangement uses TRBV6-5 and TRBJ2-7; D not certain. V lost 5 bases and J lost 4, with 15 bases in between. The CDR3 extends over 14 amino acids. CDR1 MNHEY and CDR2 SVGAGI come from the germline V gene.

The chain links TRBV16 to TRBJ2-7; perhaps D is TRBD1 or TRBD2 (5 bases each). The CDR3 consists of 15 residues. Trimming stripped 0 bases from V and 2 bases from J, with 11 bases between. Per the germline V gene, CDR1 is KGHSY and CDR2 is FQNENV. The CDR3 loop reads CASSQSGVATYEQYV. The CDR3 bases are TGTGCCAGCAGCCAATCGGGGGTGGCCACCTACGAGCAGTACGTC.

V and J are TRBV2 and TRBJ2-1; a possible D gene is TRBD1 (5 bases). Between the trimmed V and J ends, which lost 7 bases and 3 bases, there was a span of 7 bases. The germline V gene encodes CDR1 SNHLY and CDR2 FYNNEI. The CDR3 has 12 residues. The CDR3 nucleotides are TGTGCCAGCAAAGACAGCTACAATGAGCAGTTCTTC. It yields the protein CASKDSYNEQFF.

The genes are TRBV6-5 and TRBJ1-2; D might be TRBD1 (6 bases). CDR3 size: 15 residues. Per germline, CDR1 MNHEY and CDR2 SVGAGI. Trimming pared 0 bases from V and 4 bases from J, leaving 12 bases between. The CDR3 loop reads CASSYSPPGAYGYTF. The CDR3 DNA reads TGTGCCAGCAGTTACTCGCCGCCAGGGGCCTATGGCTACACCTTC.

The chain carries TRBV15 and TRBJ2-2, with 7 bases lining up with TRBD1. V shed 0 bases and J 5 bases; nucleotides not matched to a gene: 3. CDR1 is LNHNV and CDR2 is YYDKDF in the germline V gene (reference sequence). The CDR3 is 15 residues long. DNA of the CDR3: TGTGCCACCAGCAGAGACACAGGGGTGACCGGGGAGCTGTTTTTT. Translated, it gives CATSRDTGVTGELFF.

The CDR3 is CASRNREGNSPLHF. In DNA form, the CDR3 reads TGTGCCAGCAGGAACAGGGAAGGGAATTCACCCCTCCACTTT. The V gene is TRBV27, the J gene TRBJ1-6; a weak D match, TRBD1 (6 bases). CDR3 length equals 14 residues. Trimming cost V 6 bases and J 7 bases, with 13 bases left between them. Germline CDR1 MNHEY, CDR2 SMNVEV (reference sequence).

V gene TRBV19 combines with J gene TRBJ2-5, with TRBD2 identical over 13 bases. Germline CDR1 is LNHDA and CDR2 is SQIVND (reference sequence). Germline trimming cut 5 bases from V and 4 bases from J; bases unmatched to any gene: 13. The CDR3 is 18 amino acids. The CDR3, as DNA: TGTGCCAGTAGTGGAGGCCAGGGGACTAGCGGGGTTATAGAGACCCAGTACTTC. Protein: CASSGGQGTSGVIETQYF.

CDR3 DNA sequence: TGTGCCAGTAGTACCGGACAGATCCACACTGAAGCTTTCTTT. Protein sequence: CASSTGQIHTEAFF. This chain uses TRBV19 with TRBJ1-1, with D possibly being TRBD1 (6 bases). Deletions cut 4 bases from V and 3 bases from J, with 12 bases between. The germline CDR1 and CDR2 sequences are LNHDA and SQIVND (reference sequence). The CDR3 runs to 14 residues.

The chain has TRBV9 and TRBJ1-3; maybe TRBD1 (5 bases). Germline lookup yields CDR1 SGDLS and CDR2 YYNGEE. There are 16 residues in the CDR3. V was cut by 0 bases and J by 6 bases, with 16 bases left in between. The CDR3 is CASSVADAGRKNTIYF. In DNA, the CDR3 is TGTGCCAGCAGCGTAGCCGACGCGGGGCGTAAAAACACCATATATTTT.